The clone carrying this T cell receptor (beta chain) was seen more than once but under ten times. Its antigen remains unknown. This sample is part of a study of T-cell memory formation after mild COVID-19. General study points: Some SARS-CoV-2-responding clones were already detected in memory before infection. Shrinking CD4+ clones resided mostly in CM and EM, and CD8+ ones in EMRA. There was a balanced CD4/CD8 profile in clones contracting day 15 to 85, and later expanders leaned CD4+.

TCRdb re-derived calls from the 5' RACE reads in MiXCR, one entry per CDR3 protein. Found here are more than 350,000 distinct CDR3 sequences, under 25% of them singletons; the top ten hold around 13%. Sequenced: PBMCs or a T cell subset sorted from them (not recorded which). The receptor was derived from an adult woman who had mild COVID-19 (a few samples of this study predate the infection). Cell type and time point are not known.

The DNA for the CDR3 is TGTGCCAGCAGTTCCTCGGGACTAGCGGGGGTTTACAATGAGCAGTTCTTC. Translated, it gives CASSSSGLAGVYNEQFF. The chain couples TRBV12-3 or TRBV12-4 to TRBJ2-1; TRBD2 matches 14 bases. The V gene end was trimmed by 4 bases and the J gene end by 4 bases; junction bases not matched to a gene: 6. The CDR3 totals 17 residues.